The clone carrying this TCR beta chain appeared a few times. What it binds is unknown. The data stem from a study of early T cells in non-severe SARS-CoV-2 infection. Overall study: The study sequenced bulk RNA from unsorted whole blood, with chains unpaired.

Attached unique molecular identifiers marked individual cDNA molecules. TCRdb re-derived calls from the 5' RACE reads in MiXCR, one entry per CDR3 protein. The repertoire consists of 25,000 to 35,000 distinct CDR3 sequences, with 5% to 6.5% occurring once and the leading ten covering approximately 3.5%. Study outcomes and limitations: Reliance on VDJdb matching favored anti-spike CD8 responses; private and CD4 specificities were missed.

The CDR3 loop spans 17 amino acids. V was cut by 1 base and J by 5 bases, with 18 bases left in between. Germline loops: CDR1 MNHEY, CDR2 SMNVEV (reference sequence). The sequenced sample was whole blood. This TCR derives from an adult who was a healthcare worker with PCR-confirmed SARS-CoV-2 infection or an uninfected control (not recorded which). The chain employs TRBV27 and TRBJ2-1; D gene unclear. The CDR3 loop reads CASSLLTGYLGNNEQFF. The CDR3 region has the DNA TGTGCCAGCAGTTTATTGACCGGGTACTTAGGGAACAATGAGCAGTTCTTC.